This paragraph covers one TCR beta chain sequence. The time point here: pretreatment peripheral blood. This sample was included in a study of PD-L1 blockade in urothelial cancer. Produced via immunoSEQ multiplex PCR; TCRdb's table is partial and in-frame only. The data contain fewer than 85,000 clones, 84% of them singletons. The germline V and J ends were trimmed by 11 bases and 1 base, with 12 bases remaining between them. Per germline, CDR1 MNHNS and CDR2 SASEGT. CDR3 length: 14 residues. This receptor was identified in a woman in her 70s with urothelial cancer. The sample in question was PBMCs, obtained around atezolizumab (anti-PD-L1) treatment. The chain couples TRBV6-1 to TRBJ2-6; TRBD1 is a possible D gene (6 bases). CDR3 in amino acids: CAGLGASGANVLTF. CDR3 DNA sequence: TGTGCCGGATTGGGGGCTTCTGGGGCCAACGTCCTGACTTTC.